This paragraph reports one TCR beta chain. J gave up 2 bases and V 6 bases, and 8 bases lay outside the gene matches. The CDR3 is 15 amino acids. Per germline, CDR1 LGHDT and CDR2 YNNKEL (reference sequence). This record comes from a study of blood T cell repertoires in COVID-19. Libraries were prepared by immunoSEQ multiplex PCR; TCRdb keeps only in-frame clonotypes and omits some of them. The repertoire includes more than 65,000 clones, around 80% of them detected once, and 5.3% sits in the top ten. Sequencing was done on a sample of peripheral blood. The V call is TRBV3-1 (or the pseudogene TRBV3-2), the J call TRBJ2-5; 8 bases map to TRBD2. The clonotype comes from a man in his forties or fifties with active COVID-19. CDR3 sequence: CASRGRGAQQETQYF. The CDR3 DNA sequence: TGTGCCAGCAGGGGGCGGGGGGCCCAACAAGAGACCCAGTACTTC.